The source of this T cell receptor (beta chain) is a study of identical twins. MiXCR, run by TCRdb on the 5' RACE reads, gives a single entry per CDR3 protein. Of approximately 680,000 distinct CDR3 sequences listed, around 7.4% were seen once; the top ten hold roughly 1.5%. Study-wide results and caveats: Excess low generation probability was seen in twin-shared out-of-frame alpha sequences. Among monozygotic twins, out-of-frame TCR alpha sharing exceeded what models predicted. Memory repertoires showed no such pattern, whereas abundant cord blood beta clonotypes carried fewer insertions.

This clonotype was seen repeatedly, ten times or more. Antigen: not known. The sample was also reused in another study, on yellow fever vaccine responses in identical twins. Turning to that study: Vaccine-induced T cell responses in twins were reportedly observed to appear partly convergent, partly personalized.

This TCR derives from a woman aged 18-29 years in good health. The sample comprised PBMCs.

CDR3 region: CASGGKNTEAFF. The CDR3 DNA reads as TGTGCCAGCGGGGGGAAGAACACTGAAGCTTTCTTT. This rearrangement joins TRBV12-3 or TRBV12-4 to TRBJ1-1, with D possibly TRBD1 on 5 matching bases. The CDR3 loop spans 12 amino acids. V lost 8 bases, J lost 1 base, and 8 bases lay in between.